What follows are 21 T cell receptor beta chains derived from one specimen sequenced in a study of shared clonotypes between healthy human individuals. Produced via immunoSEQ multiplex PCR; TCRdb's table is partial and in-frame only. The repertoire has under 2,000,000 clones, about 95% of them found once; the top ten carry more than 0.9%. Naivety among CD8 cells was defined by CD45RO negativity and positive CCR7 selection, thereby excluding terminally differentiated effector memory CD45RA+ cells. Sequenced input: naive CD8+ T cells sorted from blood. The receptor source for this set is a man younger than 35 in good health.

The V and J genes are TRBV10-3 and TRBJ1-3; no reliable D call. The CDR3 spans 17 residues. Trimming stripped 4 bases from V and 2 bases from J, with 18 bases between. The V gene's germline CDR1 is ENHRY and CDR2 SYGVKD. The CDR3 here is CAISVILEIPTGNTIYF. The CDR3 coding sequence is TGTGCCATCAGTGTTATTCTAGAGATCCCTACTGGAAACACCATATATTTT.

Details on this clone: This sample also contains other DNA sequences that code for the same CDR3. The J gene is TRBJ2-7, the V gene TRBV11-2; D call uncertain. V lost 3 bases and J lost 3, with 6 bases in between. Germline values: CDR1 SGHAT, CDR2 FQNNGV. This CDR3 is 12 amino acids long. The CDR3 sequence: CASSFTLYEQYF. The CDR3 coding sequence is TGTGCCAGCAGCTTTACCCTCTACGAGCAGTACTTC.

This clone has a single count. DNA for the CDR3: TGTGCCAGCACCCCTTCAGGGGAGACCCAGTACTTC. Residues: CASTPSGETQYF. The chain uses TRBV9 and TRBJ2-5; D is possibly TRBD1 (5 bases). V was cut by 6 bases and J by 5 bases, with 11 bases left in between. Germline CDR1 is SGDLS and CDR2 is YYNGEE. This CDR3 has 12 amino acids.

Here the CDR3 DNA reads TGTGCCAGCAGTGAACCGAGGTTAAGCAATCAGCCCCAGCATTTT. Translation gives CASSEPRLSNQPQHF. The rearrangement links TRBV6-1 to TRBJ1-5; no clear D gene. The length of the CDR3 is 15 residues. The V end lost 2 bases, the J end lost 1 base, and 9 bases lay between the germline ends. The germline CDR1 and CDR2 sequences are MNHNS and SASEGT.

V and J are TRBV5-6 and TRBJ1-1; perhaps TRBD1 as D (6 bases). Per the germline V gene, CDR1 is SGHDT and CDR2 is YYEEEE. This CDR3 comprises 18 residues. The V end was cut by 1 base, the J end by 3 bases, with 22 bases between. The CDR3 loop is CASSLLAGTQGWDTEAFF. Here the CDR3 DNA reads TGTGCCAGCAGCTTGTTGGCAGGGACCCAGGGGTGGGACACTGAAGCTTTCTTT.

The chain couples TRBV7-2 to TRBJ1-6; D perhaps matches TRBD1 (6 bases). The germline V gene has CDR1 SGHTA and CDR2 FQGNSA. The CDR3 contains 14 residues. With 5 bases removed from V and 9 bases from J, the gap between germline ends came to 14 bases. The CDR3: CASSQTGGASPLHF. CDR3 sequence (DNA): TGTGCCAGCAGCCAGACGGGGGGCGCTTCACCCCTCCACTTT. Full variable domain (missing parts from reference TRBV7-2 and TRBJ1-6): GAGVSQSPSNKVTEKGKDVELRCDPISGHTALYWYRQSLGQGLEFLIYFQGNSAPDKSGLPSDRFSAERTGGSVSTLTIQRTQQEDSAVYLCASSQTGGASPLHFGNGTRLTVT.

V and J are TRBV5-1 and TRBJ2-7, with 7 nucleotides matching TRBD2. This CDR3 contains 14 residues. Germline V gene data show CDR1 as SGHRS and CDR2 as YFSETQ. V shed 2 bases, J shed 3 bases, and the junction held 5 bases outside the gene matches. CDR3 sequence (DNA): TGCGCCAGCAGCTTTGGGGGGGACCACTACGAGCAGTACTTC. Encoded protein: CASSFGGDHYEQYF.

This clone occurred once. The sample has other DNA sequences that encode this CDR3 too. The chain uses TRBV9 and TRBJ2-7, with D unresolved. This CDR3 contains 14 residues. The ends were cut back, 0 bases at V and 4 bases at J, with 11 bases in the middle. Germline loops: CDR1 SGDLS, CDR2 YYNGEE. The chain's CDR3 is CASSVGESSYEQYF. The CDR3 DNA follows: TGTGCCAGCAGCGTAGGGGAATCCAGTTACGAGCAGTACTTC.

CDR3 in DNA: TGTGCCAGCAGCCGAGGGGACAAACCTTACGAGCAGTACTTC. Its protein product is CASSRGDKPYEQYF. The rearrangement joins TRBV7-2 to TRBJ2-7, with a weak D call TRBD1 (6 bases). Germline loops: CDR1 SGHTA, CDR2 FQGNSA. The CDR3 covers 14 residues. Between the trimmed V and J ends, which lost 5 bases and 4 bases, there was a span of 15 bases.

The chain uses TRBV7-9 and TRBJ2-2; 9 positions agree with TRBD1. This CDR3 is built from 17 residues. Per germline, CDR1 SEHNR and CDR2 FQNEAQ (reference sequence). Trimming cost V 4 bases and J 6 bases; bases outside gene matches: 12. CDR3 DNA sequence: TGTGCCAGCAGCTATCTAGGGGGACAGGGCATTGCCGGGGAGCTGTTTTTT. It codes for CASSYLGGQGIAGELFF. Complete variable domain (other parts from reference TRBV7-9 and TRBJ2-2): DTGVSQNPRHKITKRGQNVTFRCDPISEHNRLYWYRQTLGQGPEFLTYFQNEAQLEKSRLLSDRFSAERPKGSFSTLEIQRTEQGDSAMYLCASSYLGGQGIAGELFFGEGSRLTVL.

Comments on this clone: Its ends do not fully match the called genes, so a read error is possible. The V gene is TRBV4-3, the J gene TRBJ1-2, with 10 bases identical to TRBD1. Germline-derived CDR1 and CDR2 are LGHNA and YSLEER. The CDR3 spans 15 residues. CDR3: CASRQGTGEGDGYTF. The CDR3 coding sequence is TGCGCCAGCAGACAAGGGACAGGGGAGGGGGATGGCTACACCTTC.

The chain recombines TRBV7-9 with TRBJ2-7, with D perhaps TRBD2 (6 bases). Germline V lookup: CDR1 SEHNR, CDR2 FQNEAQ (reference sequence). With 3 bases removed from V and 5 bases from J, the gap between germline ends came to 14 bases. The length of the CDR3 is 14 residues. The DNA for the CDR3 is TGTGCCAGCAGCTTGACTGGCGGAGGGGACGAGCAGTACTTC. Its protein is CASSLTGGGDEQYF.

The chain couples TRBV28 to TRBJ2-7; 10 positions match TRBD1. Germline V gene data show CDR1 as MDHEN and CDR2 as SYDVKM. The trim removed 7 bases at V and 4 bases at J, leaving 10 bases unmatched. This CDR3 is built from 15 residues. The CDR3 loop reads CASNLGQGTVYEQYF. For the CDR3, the DNA is TGTGCCAGCAATTTGGGACAGGGGACTGTGTACGAGCAGTACTTC.

The chain combines TRBV9 with TRBJ1-2; tentatively, D is TRBD1 (6 bases). CDR3 length: 16 residues. Germline V gives CDR1 SGDLS, CDR2 YYNGEE. V was shortened by 3 bases and J by 5 bases, with 20 bases between the two germline ends. The CDR3 is CASSEGGEAVYYGYTF. In DNA, the CDR3 is TGTGCCAGCAGCGAGGGGGGAGAGGCGGTATATTATGGCTACACCTTC.

The chain employs TRBV29-1 and TRBJ2-7; a possible D gene is TRBD1 (6 bases). The CDR3 is made up of 13 amino acids. V shed 6 bases and J shed 2 bases, with 14 bases lying between them. CDR1 is SQVTM, CDR2 ANQGSEA, per germline. CDR3 sequence (DNA): TGCAGCGTAAATCTGGACAGCACCTACGAGCAGTACTTC. This encodes CSVNLDSTYEQYF.

The chain couples TRBV19 to TRBJ1-2, with 10 bases matching TRBD1. The CDR3 runs to 16 residues. With 5 bases clipped from V and 4 bases from J, the junction kept 10 bases outside the gene matches. CDR1 is LNHDA, CDR2 SQIVND, per germline (reference sequence). CDR3 in amino acids: CASSPSDRGKPYGYTF. The CDR3 nucleotides read TGTGCCAGTAGTCCTTCGGACAGGGGGAAGCCCTATGGCTACACCTTC.

V is TRBV11-2 and J is TRBJ2-7; TRBD2 agrees at 11 bases. V gave up 5 bases and J gave up 1 base; unmatched junction bases: 7. CDR1 SGHAT and CDR2 FQNNGV come from the germline V gene. The CDR3 totals 16 residues. This chain's CDR3 is CASSPLAGGWSYEQYF. In nucleotides, the CDR3 is TGTGCCAGCAGCCCCCTAGCGGGGGGCTGGTCCTACGAGCAGTACTTC.

CDR3 DNA sequence: TGCACCAGCAGCCAACCAGGGGGGCATGAGCAGTTCTTC. It is translated as CTSSQPGGHEQFF. J is TRBJ2-1 and V is TRBV1; the table's D call of TRBD1 was not tested on the DNA. TRBV1 is a recognized pseudogene. The CDR3 is 13 residues long.

The chain employs TRBV4-2 and TRBJ1-1; tentatively, D is TRBD1 (5 bases). CDR1 is LGHNA and CDR2 is YNFKEQ in the germline V gene. Trimming took 6 bases from V and 5 from J, leaving 16 bases between them. The CDR3 loop spans 14 amino acids. CDR3 amino acids: CASSPGGGSTEAFF. Written as DNA, the CDR3 is TGTGCCAGCAGTCCCGGGGGGGGAAGTACTGAAGCTTTCTTT.

The chain employs TRBV6-5 and TRBJ2-3; D is possibly TRBD2 (5 bases). V was pared by 4 bases and J by 4 bases, with 18 bases between. The CDR3 spans 16 residues. CDR1 and CDR2 from the germline V gene are MNHEY and SVGAGI. The CDR3 nucleotides read TGTGCCAGCAGTTCCCTAAGCGGCTTGGCTGCAGATACGCAGTATTTT. This gives the protein CASSSLSGLAADTQYF.

J is TRBJ2-1 and V is TRBV4-1, with D perhaps TRBD1 (5 bases). V lost 0 bases to trimming and J lost 8 bases, with 8 bases between them. CDR1 and CDR2 (germline): MGHRA, YSYEKL. CDR3 length: 13 residues. The CDR3 here is CASSQDQGHEQFF. In DNA form, the CDR3 reads TGCGCCAGCAGCCAAGATCAGGGCCATGAGCAGTTCTTC.